A single sample gave rise to the 8 T cell receptor beta chains below, sequenced in a study of OX40 agonist ivuxolimab in advanced cancers. The receptor library was made with the immunoSEQ multiplex PCR assay. Held by TCRdb, this immuneACCESS table contains in-frame sequences only and omits some clones. Under half of the omission traces to an unresolved V gene where checked; the cause of the rest is unknown. The sample yields just over 45,000 clones; 85% to 95% were counted once. The leading ten clones occupy 9.5% to 11% of the sample. Sequences were derived from CD4+ or CD8+ T cells sorted from blood, sampled in a trial of the OX40 agonist ivuxolimab. These receptors all stem from an adult with an advanced solid tumor such as melanoma, head and neck, liver or kidney cancer.

This chain joins TRBV7-9 and TRBJ2-7, with TRBD2 as a possible D gene (6 bases). The CDR3 runs 12 residues. V lost 1 base, J lost 5 bases, and 6 bases lay in between. Per germline, CDR1 SEHNR and CDR2 FQNEAQ (reference sequence). The CDR3: CASSLGGDEQYF. CDR3 in DNA: TGTGCCAGCAGCTTAGGGGGGGACGAGCAGTACTTC.

This chain joins TRBV6-1 and TRBJ1-3; D unresolved. This CDR3 region has 14 residues. The V end was cut by 1 base, the J end by 3 bases, with 7 bases between. CDR1 is MNHNS, CDR2 SASEGT, per germline. The CDR3 region is CASSEGPGGNTIYF. CDR3 nucleotides: TGTGCCAGCAGTGAAGGGCCAGGTGGAAACACCATATATTTT.

The gene calls are TRBV13 and TRBJ2-1, with 9 nucleotides matching TRBD2. J lost 5 bases, V lost 6 bases, and 11 bases had no gene match. Per germline, CDR1 PRHDT and CDR2 FYEKMQ (reference sequence). CDR3 length equals 16 residues. DNA of the CDR3: TGTGCCAGCAGTCCGACCGGGACTAGCTTTGACAATGAGCAGTTCTTC. The encoded protein is CASSPTGTSFDNEQFF.

The J gene is TRBJ2-7, the V gene TRBV5-4; D is uncertain. From germline, CDR1 is SGHNT and CDR2 YYREEE (reference sequence). Trimming stripped 0 bases from V and 3 bases from J, with 13 bases between. The CDR3 loop spans 15 amino acids. DNA for the CDR3: TGTGCCAGCAGCTTGGGGTACGGCAGCGTCTACGAGCAGTACTTC. Amino acid sequence: CASSLGYGSVYEQYF.

Worth noting for this clone: The conserved phenylalanine or tryptophan normally closing the CDR3 is absent here, so this likely arose from a read error. This chain joins TRBV4-3 and TRBJ1-2, with a weak D call TRBD1 (5 bases). CDR3 length: 16 amino acids. The germline V gene has CDR1 LGHNA and CDR2 YSLEER. Trimming pared 0 bases from V and 2 bases from J, leaving 13 bases between. The CDR3 protein is CASSQERGGLNYGYTL. For the CDR3, the DNA is TGCGCCAGCAGCCAAGAGAGGGGCGGACTAAACTATGGCTACACCCTC.

The chain links TRBV7-8 to TRBJ2-3; TRBD2 agrees at 7 bases. Germline V gene data show CDR1 as SGHVS and CDR2 as FQNEAQ. The CDR3 is 17 residues long. Losses at the gene ends were 5 bases for V and 0 bases for J; bases not matched to a gene: 11. CDR3 protein: CASSLPSSGTSTDTQYF. The CDR3 DNA follows: TGTGCCAGCAGCCTACCTTCTAGCGGCACTAGCACAGATACGCAGTATTTT.

The chain combines TRBV9 with TRBJ2-1; 11 bases line up with TRBD2. The germline CDR1 and CDR2 sequences are SGDLS and YYNGEE. V gave up 3 bases and J gave up 2 bases; unmatched junction bases: 1. This CDR3 spans 15 amino acids. The CDR3 spells CASSGGLAAYNEQFF. The CDR3 DNA sequence: TGTGCCAGCAGCGGGGGACTAGCGGCCTACAATGAGCAGTTCTTC.

The chain uses TRBV11-1 and TRBJ2-2, with D unresolved. The germline CDR1 and CDR2 sequences are SGHAT and FQDESV (reference sequence). Trimming removed 2 bases at V and 4 bases at J, with 8 bases between. This CDR3 is 14 amino acids long. CDR3 nucleotides: TGTGCCAGCAGCTTAATGGGTCTCACCGGGGAGCTGTTTTTT. Translated, it gives CASSLMGLTGELFF.